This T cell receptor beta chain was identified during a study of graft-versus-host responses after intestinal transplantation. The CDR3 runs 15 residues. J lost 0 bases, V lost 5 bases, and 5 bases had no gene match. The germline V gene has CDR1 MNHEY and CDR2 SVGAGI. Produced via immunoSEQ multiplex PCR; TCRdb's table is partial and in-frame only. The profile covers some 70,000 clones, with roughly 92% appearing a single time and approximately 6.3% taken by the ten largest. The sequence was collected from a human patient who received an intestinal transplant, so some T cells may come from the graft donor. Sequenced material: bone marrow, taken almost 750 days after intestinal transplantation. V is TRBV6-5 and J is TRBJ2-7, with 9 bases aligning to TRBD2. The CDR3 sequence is CASSGLAGISYEQYF. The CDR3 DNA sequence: TGTGCCAGCAGTGGCCTAGCGGGGATCTCCTACGAGCAGTACTTC.